The 21 T cell receptor beta chains listed next were all sequenced from one sample in a study of shared clonotypes between healthy human individuals. Clones were sequenced by immunoSEQ multiplex PCR, and TCRdb holds only the in-frame ones, with some missing. The table shows hundreds of thousands of clones, with about three quarters occurring only once. Sequencing was done on a sample of memory CD4+ T cells sorted from blood. Specified subset: CD45RA-negative fraction. These receptor sequences come from a woman aged 25 to 39 in good health.

This chain joins TRBV5-1 and TRBJ2-7; TRBD1 is a possible D gene (6 bases). This CDR3 region has 14 residues. Germline V gives CDR1 SGHRS, CDR2 YFSETQ. The V gene lost 0 bases and the J gene lost 7 bases, with 14 bases spanning the gap. The CDR3 DNA reads as TGCGCCAGCAGCTTGGACAGGGTCTCTAATGAGCAGTACTTC. It codes for CASSLDRVSNEQYF.

This chain connects TRBV6-6 to TRBJ2-5, with TRBD2 as a possible D gene (5 bases). The CDR3 covers 16 residues. Germline CDR1 reads MNHNY; CDR2 reads SVGAGI (reference sequence). V was pared by 5 bases and J by 1 base, with 17 bases between. This CDR3 is CASSTTRFQGQETQYF. CDR3 nucleotide sequence: TGTGCCAGCAGTACTACTAGATTTCAAGGCCAAGAGACCCAGTACTTC.

This sequence joins TRBV19 and TRBJ1-5; tentative D call: TRBD1 (5 bases). Trimming shortened V by 5 bases and J by 4 bases, and 12 bases separated the two germline ends. Per the germline V gene, CDR1 is LNHDA and CDR2 is SQIVND (reference sequence). The CDR3 is made up of 14 amino acids. This CDR3 reads CASSGGVGNQPQHF. Here the CDR3 DNA reads TGTGCCAGTAGTGGGGGGGTAGGGAATCAGCCCCAGCATTTT.

V is TRBV27 and J is TRBJ1-1; D not certain. The germline V and J ends were trimmed by 9 bases and 3 bases, with 20 bases remaining between them. The V gene's germline CDR1 is MNHEY and CDR2 SMNVEV (reference sequence). The CDR3 covers 15 residues. The CDR3 DNA follows: TGTGCCAGGACGGCAGGCTCCTCAAACTACACTGAAGCTTTCTTT. Translated: CARTAGSSNYTEAFF.

The chain has TRBV10-3 and TRBJ1-4; no firm D call. Germline V lookup: CDR1 ENHRY, CDR2 SYGVKD. Trimming cost V 11 bases and J 3 bases, with 13 bases left between them. This CDR3 spans 13 amino acids. The CDR3, as DNA: TGTGCCGCCCGGTCCAGCCCTAATGAAAAACTGTTTTTT. Protein sequence: CAARSSPNEKLFF.

This clone was detected only once. The chain recombines TRBV5-5 with TRBJ2-3; D may be TRBD1 or TRBD2 (6 bases each). V shed 4 bases and J shed 3 bases, with 15 bases lying between them. CDR3 size: 15 residues. The germline V gene has CDR1 SGHKS and CDR2 YYEKEE (reference sequence). The CDR3 nucleotides are TGTGCCAGCAGCAAAGGGGGACTTCCGACAGATACGCAGTATTTT. Protein: CASSKGGLPTDTQYF.

The rearrangement joins TRBV27 to TRBJ1-5; D is perhaps TRBD1 (5 bases). The CDR3 runs to 14 residues. CDR1 MNHEY and CDR2 SMNVEV come from the germline V gene (reference sequence). The germline V and J ends were trimmed by 2 bases and 7 bases, with 12 bases remaining between them. CDR3 region: CASSLRGLDQPQHF. In nucleotides, the CDR3 is TGTGCCAGCAGTTTAAGGGGCTTAGACCAGCCCCAGCATTTT.

The V gene is TRBV6-1, the J gene TRBJ1-5, with TRBD1 as a possible D gene (5 bases). This CDR3 comprises 16 residues. From germline, CDR1 is MNHNS and CDR2 SASEGT. V gave up 3 bases and J gave up 0 bases, with 12 bases separating them. CDR3 amino acids: CASSDRQLGSNQPQHF. The DNA for the CDR3 is TGTGCCAGCAGTGATAGACAGCTCGGTAGCAATCAGCCCCAGCATTTT.

The chain links TRBV5-1 to TRBJ2-7; D call uncertain. The germline V gene encodes CDR1 SGHRS and CDR2 YFSETQ. The CDR3 is made up of 13 amino acids. Trimming took off 3 bases at V and 5 bases at J, with 12 bases between the two ends. DNA of the CDR3: TGCGCCAGCAGCTCCCGCGGTGGCGACGAGCAGTACTTC. Protein: CASSSRGGDEQYF.

The chain combines TRBV7-2 with TRBJ2-1; 8 bases are a match to TRBD2. The germline CDR1 and CDR2 sequences are SGHTA and FQGNSA. J lost 4 bases, V lost 0 bases, and 11 bases had no gene match. This CDR3 comprises 18 residues. The CDR3 loop is CASSLALAGDSPYNEQFF. CDR3 coding DNA: TGTGCCAGCAGCTTAGCTCTAGCGGGTGACTCCCCTTACAATGAGCAGTTCTTC. Supplemented by reference TRBV7-2 and TRBJ2-1, the full variable domain reads GAGVSQSPSNKVTEKGKDVELRCDPISGHTALYWYRQSLGQGLEFLIYFQGNSAPDKSGLPSDRFSAERTGGSVSTLTIQRTQQEDSAVYLCASSLALAGDSPYNEQFFGPGTRLTVL.

The V call is TRBV11-1, the J call TRBJ2-7; TRBD1 matches at 8 bases. The ends lost 4 bases at V and 2 bases at J; junction bases unmatched: 1. The CDR3 loop spans 13 amino acids. Germline assignment: CDR1 SGHAT and CDR2 FQDESV (reference sequence). CDR3 sequence (DNA): TGTGCCAGCAGCTGGGGACAGGCCTACGAGCAGTACTTC. Translated, it gives CASSWGQAYEQYF.

The V call is TRBV19, the J call TRBJ2-7, with 11 bases fitting TRBD2. The ends lost 5 bases at V and 2 bases at J; junction bases unmatched: 5. The CDR3 is 15 amino acids. In germline, CDR1 is LNHDA, CDR2 SQIVND (reference sequence). The CDR3 DNA is TGTGCCAGTAGTCGGCAACTAGCGGGGGCCTACGAGCAGTACTTC. Protein: CASSRQLAGAYEQYF.

This chain links TRBV23-1 with TRBJ2-7; the D gene could be TRBD1 or TRBD2 (6 bases each). TRBV23-1 is assigned to the ORF class and has an uncertain function. This CDR3 region has 15 residues. Trimming took 3 bases from V and 4 from J, leaving 16 bases between them. The CDR3 protein is CASSHGGRAVYEQYF. The DNA for the CDR3 is TGCGCCAGCAGTCACGGGGGCAGGGCCGTTTACGAGCAGTACTTC.

The chain is built from TRBV14 and TRBJ2-1; D not resolved. CDR1 is SGHDN and CDR2 is FVKESK in the germline V gene. V dropped 1 base and J dropped 9 bases, with 10 bases sitting between them. The CDR3 is made up of 13 amino acids. The DNA of the CDR3 is TGTGCCAGCAGCCAAGGGCGTGCCTTTGAGCAGTTCTTC. Encoded protein: CASSQGRAFEQFF.

The rearrangement links TRBV10-3 to TRBJ2-2, with TRBD1 matching 8 bases. The V gene's germline CDR1 is ENHRY and CDR2 SYGVKD. The CDR3 sequence is 15 residues long. Trimming removed 2 bases from V and 1 base from J; junction bases left unmatched: 0. CDR3 loop: CAISEGQGNTGELFF. For the CDR3, the DNA is TGTGCCATCAGTGAGGGACAGGGGAACACCGGGGAGCTGTTTTTT.

The chain recombines TRBV11-1 with TRBJ2-7; 11 nucleotides align to TRBD2. Germline CDR1 is SGHAT and CDR2 is FQDESV (reference sequence). J gave up 5 bases and V 5 bases, and 11 bases lay outside the gene matches. This CDR3 region has 16 residues. In DNA, the CDR3 is TGTGCCAGCAGCCTGACGCTAGCGGGAGGTGGCGACGAGCAGTACTTC. Encoded protein: CASSLTLAGGGDEQYF. The whole variable domain, remainder taken from reference TRBV11-1 and TRBJ2-7, is EAEVAQSPRYKITEKSQAVAFWCDPISGHATLYWYRQILGQGPELLVQFQDESVVDDSQLPKDRFSAERLKGVDSTLKIQPAELGDSAMYLCASSLTLAGGGDEQYFGPGTRLTVT.

The rearrangement links TRBV25-1 to TRBJ2-3; TRBD2 matches 7 bases. The CDR3 extends over 14 amino acids. V was clipped by 5 bases and J by 4 bases; unmatched bases: 6. From germline, CDR1 is MGHDK and CDR2 SYGVNS. CDR3 bases: TGTGCCAGCAGTCCCGGGGCGGGGGCAGATACGCAGTATTTT. Residues: CASSPGAGADTQYF. Based on the CDR3 plus reference TRBV25-1 and TRBJ2-3, the full variable domain is EADIYQTPRYLVIGTGKKITLECSQTMGHDKMYWYQQDPGMELHLIHYSYGVNSTEKGDLSSESTVSRIRTEHFPLTLESARPSHTSQYLCASSPGAGADTQYFGPGTRLTVL.

This chain uses TRBV5-1 with TRBJ2-1, with unresolved D. Between the trimmed V and J ends, which lost 4 bases and 0 bases, there was a span of 8 bases. The CDR3 has 14 residues. The germline V gene has CDR1 SGHRS and CDR2 YFSETQ. CDR3 DNA: TGCGCCAGCAGCGTCGGCAACTCCTACAATGAGCAGTTCTTC. Translating it yields CASSVGNSYNEQFF. Variable domain in full (rest from reference TRBV5-1 and TRBJ2-1): KAGVTQTPRYLIKTRGQQVTLSCSPISGHRSVSWYQQTPGQGLQFLFEYFSETQRNKGNFPGRFSGRQFSNSRSEMNVSTLELGDSALYLCASSVGNSYNEQFFGPGTRLTVL.

This clone was counted between two and nine times. This chain uses TRBV30 with TRBJ1-1; D remains ambiguous. V was shortened by 3 bases and J by 0 bases, with 5 bases between the two germline ends. This CDR3 contains 12 residues. Looked up from germline, CDR1 is GTSNPN and CDR2 is SVGIG (reference sequence). CDR3 bases: TGTGCCTGGAGGCCCCTGAACACTGAAGCTTTCTTT. Translation gives CAWRPLNTEAFF. Filled out from reference TRBV30 and TRBJ1-1, the complete variable domain reads SQTIHQWPATLVQPVGSPLSLECTVEGTSNPNLYWYRQAAGRGLQLLFYSVGIGQISSEVPQNLSASRPQDRQFILSSKKLLLSDSGFYLCAWRPLNTEAFFGQGTRLTVV.

This chain connects TRBV10-1 to TRBJ1-1; D unresolved. The V gene lost 4 bases and the J gene lost 0 bases, with 6 bases spanning the gap. The CDR3 runs to 13 residues. Germline V gives CDR1 WNHNN, CDR2 SYGVQD (reference sequence). The CDR3, as DNA: TGCGCCAGCAGTGTTAGCATGAACACTGAAGCTTTCTTT. This gives the protein CASSVSMNTEAFF.

This rearrangement joins TRBV19 to TRBJ2-3; D not resolved. This CDR3 region has 12 residues. V was trimmed by 5 bases and J by 2 bases, leaving 5 bases between them. Germline V gives CDR1 LNHDA, CDR2 SQIVND (reference sequence). The CDR3 sequence is CASSSNTDTQYF. In nucleotides, the CDR3 is TGTGCCAGTAGTTCTAACACAGATACGCAGTATTTT.